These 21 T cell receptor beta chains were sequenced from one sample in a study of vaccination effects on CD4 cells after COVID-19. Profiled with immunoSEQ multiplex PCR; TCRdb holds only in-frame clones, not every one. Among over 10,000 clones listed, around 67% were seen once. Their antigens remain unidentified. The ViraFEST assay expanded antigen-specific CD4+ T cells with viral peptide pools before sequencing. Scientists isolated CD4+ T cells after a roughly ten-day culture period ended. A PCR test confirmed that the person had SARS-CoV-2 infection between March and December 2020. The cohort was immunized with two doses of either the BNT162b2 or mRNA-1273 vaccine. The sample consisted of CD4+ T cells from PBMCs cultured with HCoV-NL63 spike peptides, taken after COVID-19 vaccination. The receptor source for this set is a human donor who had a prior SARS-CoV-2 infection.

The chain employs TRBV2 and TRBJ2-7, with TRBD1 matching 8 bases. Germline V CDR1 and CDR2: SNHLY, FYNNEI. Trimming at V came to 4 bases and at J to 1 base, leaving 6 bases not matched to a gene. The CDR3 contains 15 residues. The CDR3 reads CASSGVTGGSYEQYF. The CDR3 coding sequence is TGTGCCAGCAGTGGAGTCACAGGGGGGTCCTACGAGCAGTACTTC.

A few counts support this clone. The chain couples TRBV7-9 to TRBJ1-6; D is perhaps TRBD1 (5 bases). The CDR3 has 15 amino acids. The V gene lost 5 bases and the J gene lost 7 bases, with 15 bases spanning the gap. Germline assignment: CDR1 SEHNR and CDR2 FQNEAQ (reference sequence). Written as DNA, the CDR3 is TGTGCCAGCAGCGCCCAGGGACCGAGCAATTCACCCCTCCACTTT. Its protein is CASSAQGPSNSPLHF. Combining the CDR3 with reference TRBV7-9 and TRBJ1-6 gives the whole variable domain DTGVSQNPRHKITKRGQNVTFRCDPISEHNRLYWYRQTLGQGPEFLTYFQNEAQLEKSRLLSDRFSAERPKGSFSTLEIQRTEQGDSAMYLCASSAQGPSNSPLHFGNGTRLTVT.

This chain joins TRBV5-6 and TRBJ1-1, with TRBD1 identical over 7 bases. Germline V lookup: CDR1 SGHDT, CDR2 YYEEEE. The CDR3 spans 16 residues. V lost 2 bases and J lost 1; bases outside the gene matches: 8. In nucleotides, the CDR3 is TGTGCCAGCAGCTTTGGGACAGAATCCCCGAACACTGAAGCTTTCTTT. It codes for CASSFGTESPNTEAFF.

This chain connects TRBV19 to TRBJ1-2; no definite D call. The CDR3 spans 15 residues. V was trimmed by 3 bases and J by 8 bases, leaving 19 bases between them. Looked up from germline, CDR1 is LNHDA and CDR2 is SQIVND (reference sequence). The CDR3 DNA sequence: TGTGCCAGTAGTATCCGAGGCCCTCGGGTCGAAGGCTACACCTTC. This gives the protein CASSIRGPRVEGYTF.

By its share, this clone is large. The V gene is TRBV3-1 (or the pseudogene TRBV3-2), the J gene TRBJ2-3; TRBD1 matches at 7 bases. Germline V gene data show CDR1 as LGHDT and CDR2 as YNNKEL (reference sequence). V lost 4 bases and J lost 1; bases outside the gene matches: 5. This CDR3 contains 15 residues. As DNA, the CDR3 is TGTGCCAGCAGCCGTACCGGGACAGGCACAGATACGCAGTATTTT. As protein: CASSRTGTGTDTQYF.

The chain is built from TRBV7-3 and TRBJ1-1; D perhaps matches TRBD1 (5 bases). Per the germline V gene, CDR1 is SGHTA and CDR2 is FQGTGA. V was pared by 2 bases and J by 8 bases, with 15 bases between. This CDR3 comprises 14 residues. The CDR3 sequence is CASSLGVGPFEAFF. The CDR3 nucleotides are TGTGCCAGCAGCTTAGGGGTGGGGCCTTTCGAAGCTTTCTTT.

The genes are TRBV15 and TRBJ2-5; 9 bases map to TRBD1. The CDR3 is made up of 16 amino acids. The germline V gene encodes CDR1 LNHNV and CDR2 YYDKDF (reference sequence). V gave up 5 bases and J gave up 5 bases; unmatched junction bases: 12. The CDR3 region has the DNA TGTGCCACCAGCCCAATCCTACAGGGGGCAGAGGAGACCCAGTACTTC. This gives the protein CATSPILQGAEETQYF.

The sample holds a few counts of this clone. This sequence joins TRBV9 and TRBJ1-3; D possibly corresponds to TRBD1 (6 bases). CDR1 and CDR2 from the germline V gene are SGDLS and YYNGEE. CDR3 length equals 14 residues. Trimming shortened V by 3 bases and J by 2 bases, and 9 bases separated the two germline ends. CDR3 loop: CASSARGPGNTIYF. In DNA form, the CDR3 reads TGTGCCAGCAGCGCCAGGGGACCTGGAAACACCATATATTTT.

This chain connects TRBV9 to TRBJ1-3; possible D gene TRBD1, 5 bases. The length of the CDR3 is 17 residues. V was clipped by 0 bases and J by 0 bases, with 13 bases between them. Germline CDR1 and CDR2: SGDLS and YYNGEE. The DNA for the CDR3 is TGTGCCAGCAGCGTAGCTGTGACAGAGTCCTCTGGAAACACCATATATTTT. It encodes CASSVAVTESSGNTIYF. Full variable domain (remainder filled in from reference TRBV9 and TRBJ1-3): DSGVTQTPKHLITATGQRVTLRCSPRSGDLSVYWYQQSLDQGLQFLIQYYNGEERAKGNILERFSAQQFPDLHSELNLSSLELGDSALYFCASSVAVTESSGNTIYFGEGSWLTVV.

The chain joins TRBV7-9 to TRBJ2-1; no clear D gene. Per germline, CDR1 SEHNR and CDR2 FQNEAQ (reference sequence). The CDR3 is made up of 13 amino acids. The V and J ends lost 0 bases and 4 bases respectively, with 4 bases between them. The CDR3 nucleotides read TGTGCCAGCAGCTTAGCGGCTTACAATGAGCAGTTCTTC. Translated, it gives CASSLAAYNEQFF.

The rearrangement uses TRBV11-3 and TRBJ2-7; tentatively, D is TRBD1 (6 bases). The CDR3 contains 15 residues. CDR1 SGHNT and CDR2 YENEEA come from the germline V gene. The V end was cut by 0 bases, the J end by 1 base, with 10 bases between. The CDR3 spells CASSLDSGASYEQYF. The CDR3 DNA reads TGTGCCAGCAGCTTAGATTCAGGGGCTTCCTACGAGCAGTACTTC.

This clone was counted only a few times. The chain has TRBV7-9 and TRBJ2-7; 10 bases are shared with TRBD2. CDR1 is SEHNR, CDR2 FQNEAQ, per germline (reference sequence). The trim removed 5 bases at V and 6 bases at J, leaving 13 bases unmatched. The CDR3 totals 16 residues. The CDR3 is CASSPGEREGGGEQYF. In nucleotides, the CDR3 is TGTGCCAGCAGCCCGGGAGAGCGGGAGGGGGGCGGCGAGCAGTACTTC.

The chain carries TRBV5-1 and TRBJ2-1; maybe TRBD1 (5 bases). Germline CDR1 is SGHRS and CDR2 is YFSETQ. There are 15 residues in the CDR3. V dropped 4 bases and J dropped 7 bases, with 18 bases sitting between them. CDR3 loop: CASSAHQGPSNEQFF. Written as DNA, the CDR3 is TGCGCCAGCAGCGCCCATCAGGGCCCCTCGAATGAGCAGTTCTTC. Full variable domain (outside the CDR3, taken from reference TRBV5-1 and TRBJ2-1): KAGVTQTPRYLIKTRGQQVTLSCSPISGHRSVSWYQQTPGQGLQFLFEYFSETQRNKGNFPGRFSGRQFSNSRSEMNVSTLELGDSALYLCASSAHQGPSNEQFFGPGTRLTVL.

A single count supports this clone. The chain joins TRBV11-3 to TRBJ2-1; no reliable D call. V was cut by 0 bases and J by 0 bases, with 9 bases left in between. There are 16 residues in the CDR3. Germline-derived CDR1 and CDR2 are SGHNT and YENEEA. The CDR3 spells CASSLDPGSSYNEQFF. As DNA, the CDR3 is TGTGCCAGCAGCTTAGATCCAGGTAGCTCCTACAATGAGCAGTTCTTC.

This CDR3 reads CASSQVDASETQYF. The CDR3 DNA is TGTGCCAGCAGCCAAGTGGACGCAAGCGAGACCCAGTACTTC. This sequence joins TRBV3-1 (or the pseudogene TRBV3-2) and TRBJ2-5; no clear D gene. The CDR3 totals 14 residues. V was clipped by 1 base and J by 5 bases, with 11 bases between them. Germline lookup yields CDR1 LGHDT and CDR2 YNNKEL (reference sequence).

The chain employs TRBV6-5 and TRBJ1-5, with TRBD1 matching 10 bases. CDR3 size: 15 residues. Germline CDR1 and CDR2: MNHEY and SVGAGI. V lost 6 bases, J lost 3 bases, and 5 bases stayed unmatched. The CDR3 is CASRVGTGANQPQHF. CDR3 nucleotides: TGTGCCAGCAGAGTGGGGACAGGGGCCAATCAGCCCCAGCATTTT.

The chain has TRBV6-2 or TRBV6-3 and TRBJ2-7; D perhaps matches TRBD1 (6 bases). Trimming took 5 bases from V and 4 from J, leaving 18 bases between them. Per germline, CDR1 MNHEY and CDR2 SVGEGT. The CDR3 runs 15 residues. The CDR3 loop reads CASSSPGQIYYEQYF. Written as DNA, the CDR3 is TGTGCCAGCAGTAGCCCCGGACAGATTTATTACGAGCAGTACTTC.

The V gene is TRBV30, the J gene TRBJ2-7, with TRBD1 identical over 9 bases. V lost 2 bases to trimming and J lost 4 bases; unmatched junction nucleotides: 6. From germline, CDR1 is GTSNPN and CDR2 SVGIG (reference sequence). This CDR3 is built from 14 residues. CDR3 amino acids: CAWSPGQGKYEQYF. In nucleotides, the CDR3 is TGTGCCTGGAGTCCGGGACAGGGAAAATACGAGCAGTACTTC.

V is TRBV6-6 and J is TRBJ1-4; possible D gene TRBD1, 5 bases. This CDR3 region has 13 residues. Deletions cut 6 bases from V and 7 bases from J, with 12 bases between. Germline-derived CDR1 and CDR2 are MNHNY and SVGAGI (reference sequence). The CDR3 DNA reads TGTGCCAGCAGATTGACAGTTGGTGAAAAACTGTTTTTT. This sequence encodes CASRLTVGEKLFF.

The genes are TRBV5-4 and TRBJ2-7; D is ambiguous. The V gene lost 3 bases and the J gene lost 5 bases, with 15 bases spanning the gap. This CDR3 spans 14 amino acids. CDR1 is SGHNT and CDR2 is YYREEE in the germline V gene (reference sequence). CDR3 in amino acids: CASSSLLATNEQYF. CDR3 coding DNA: TGTGCCAGCAGCTCCCTCCTGGCCACCAACGAGCAGTACTTC.

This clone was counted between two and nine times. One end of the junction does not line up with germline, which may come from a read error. DNA of the CDR3: TGCGCCAGCAGACACTATGATTCACCCCTCCACTTT. Its translation is CASRHYDSPLHF. The rearrangement joins TRBV10-1 to TRBJ1-6; D gene ambiguous. Germline V gene data show CDR1 as WNHNN and CDR2 as SYGVQD (reference sequence). The CDR3 length is 12 residues.